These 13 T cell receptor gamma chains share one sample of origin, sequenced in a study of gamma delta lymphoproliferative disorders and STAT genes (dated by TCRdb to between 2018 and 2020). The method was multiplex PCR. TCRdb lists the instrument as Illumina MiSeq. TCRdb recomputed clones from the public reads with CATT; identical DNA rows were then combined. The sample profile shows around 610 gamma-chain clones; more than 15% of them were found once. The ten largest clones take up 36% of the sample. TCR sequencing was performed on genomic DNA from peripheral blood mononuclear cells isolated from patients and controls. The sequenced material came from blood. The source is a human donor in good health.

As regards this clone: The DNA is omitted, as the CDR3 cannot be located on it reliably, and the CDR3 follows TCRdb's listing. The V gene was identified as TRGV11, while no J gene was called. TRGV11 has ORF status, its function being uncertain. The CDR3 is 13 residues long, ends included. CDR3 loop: CTTVPAFYYKKLF.

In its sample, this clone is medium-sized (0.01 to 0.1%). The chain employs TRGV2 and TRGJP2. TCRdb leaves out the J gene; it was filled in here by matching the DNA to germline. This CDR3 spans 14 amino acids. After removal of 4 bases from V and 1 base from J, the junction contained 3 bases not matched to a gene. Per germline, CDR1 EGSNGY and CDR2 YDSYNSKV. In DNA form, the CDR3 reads TGTGCCACCTGGGATCCTAGTAGTGATTGGATCAAGACGTTT. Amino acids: CATWDPSSDWIKTF.

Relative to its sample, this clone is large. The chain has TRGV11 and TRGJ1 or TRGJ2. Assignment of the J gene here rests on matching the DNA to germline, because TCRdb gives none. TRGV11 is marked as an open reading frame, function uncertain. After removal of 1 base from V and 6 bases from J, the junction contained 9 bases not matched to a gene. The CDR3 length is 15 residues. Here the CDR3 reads CACWIRHKRGYKKLF. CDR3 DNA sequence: TGTGCCTGCTGGATTAGGCATAAACGGGGTTATAAGAAACTCTTT.

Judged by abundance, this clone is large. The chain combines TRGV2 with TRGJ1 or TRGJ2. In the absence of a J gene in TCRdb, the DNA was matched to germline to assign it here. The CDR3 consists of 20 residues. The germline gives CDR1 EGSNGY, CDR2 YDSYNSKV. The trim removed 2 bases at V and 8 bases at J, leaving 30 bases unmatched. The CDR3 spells CATWDAKRRLLSTPTNKKLF. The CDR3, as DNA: TGTGCCACCTGGGACGCGAAACGCCGTTTATTATCGACCCCTACGAATAAGAAACTCTTT.

The CDR3 is CACWIRHVSTSSGWFKIF. The CDR3 nucleotides are TGTGCCTGCTGGATTAGGCACGTTTCCACTTCTTCTGGTTGGTTCAAGATATTT. J is TRGJP1 and V is TRGV11. No J gene is reported in TCRdb; it was inferred here by comparing the DNA with germline. TRGV11 is identified as an open reading frame with a role that is uncertain. After removal of 0 bases from V and 6 bases from J, the junction contained 13 bases not matched to a gene. The CDR3 contains 18 residues.

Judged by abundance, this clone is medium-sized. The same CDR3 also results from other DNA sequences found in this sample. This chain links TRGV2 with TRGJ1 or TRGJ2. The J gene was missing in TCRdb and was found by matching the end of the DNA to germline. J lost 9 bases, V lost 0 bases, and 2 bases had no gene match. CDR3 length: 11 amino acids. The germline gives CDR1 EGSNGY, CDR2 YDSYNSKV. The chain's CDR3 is CATWDGLKKLF. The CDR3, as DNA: TGTGCCACCTGGGACGGGCTTAAGAAACTCTTT.

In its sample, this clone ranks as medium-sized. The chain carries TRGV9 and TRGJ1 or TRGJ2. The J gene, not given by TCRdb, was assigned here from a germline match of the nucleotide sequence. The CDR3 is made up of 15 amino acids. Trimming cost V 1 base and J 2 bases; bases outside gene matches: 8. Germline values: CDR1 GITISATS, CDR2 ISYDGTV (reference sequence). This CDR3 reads CALWEVSADYYKKLF. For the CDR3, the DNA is TGTGCCTTGTGGGAGGTTTCCGCGGATTATTATAAGAAACTCTTT.

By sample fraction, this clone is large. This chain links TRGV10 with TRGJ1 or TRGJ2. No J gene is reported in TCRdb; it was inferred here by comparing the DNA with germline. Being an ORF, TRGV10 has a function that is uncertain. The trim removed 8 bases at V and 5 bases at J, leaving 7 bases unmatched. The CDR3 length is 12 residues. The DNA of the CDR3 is TGTGCTGCGTGGGATTGTAATTATAAGAAACTCTTT. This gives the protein CAAWDCNYKKLF.

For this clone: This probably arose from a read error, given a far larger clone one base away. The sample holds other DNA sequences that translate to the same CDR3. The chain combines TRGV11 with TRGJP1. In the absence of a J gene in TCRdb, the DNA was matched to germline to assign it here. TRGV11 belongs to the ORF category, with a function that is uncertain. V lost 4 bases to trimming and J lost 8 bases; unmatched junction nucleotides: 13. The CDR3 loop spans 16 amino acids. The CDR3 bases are TGTGCCTGCTGGATTAGTTTTACACGCGGCGGTTGGTTCAAGATATTT. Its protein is CACWISFTRGGWFKIF.

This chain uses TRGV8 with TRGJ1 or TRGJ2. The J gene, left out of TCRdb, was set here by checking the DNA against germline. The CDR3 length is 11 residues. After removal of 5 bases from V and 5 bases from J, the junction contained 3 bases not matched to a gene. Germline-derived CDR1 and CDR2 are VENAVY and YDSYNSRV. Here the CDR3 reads CATWGDYKKLF. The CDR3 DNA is TGTGCCACCTGGGGAGATTATAAGAAACTCTTT.

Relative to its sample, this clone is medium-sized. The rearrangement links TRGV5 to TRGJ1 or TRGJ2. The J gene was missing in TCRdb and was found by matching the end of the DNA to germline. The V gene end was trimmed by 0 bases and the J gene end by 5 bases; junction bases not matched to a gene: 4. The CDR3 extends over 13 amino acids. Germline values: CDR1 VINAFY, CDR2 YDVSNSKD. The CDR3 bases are TGTGCCACCTGGGACAGGCTTGATTATAAGAAACTCTTT. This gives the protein CATWDRLDYKKLF.

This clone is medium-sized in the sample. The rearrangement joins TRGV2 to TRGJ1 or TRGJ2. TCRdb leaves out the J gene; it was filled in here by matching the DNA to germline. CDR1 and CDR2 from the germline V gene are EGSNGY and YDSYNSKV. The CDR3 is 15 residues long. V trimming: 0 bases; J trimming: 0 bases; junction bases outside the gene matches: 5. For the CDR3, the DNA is TGTGCCACCTGGGACGGGCCAGGGAATTATTATAAGAAACTCTTT. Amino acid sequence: CATWDGPGNYYKKLF.

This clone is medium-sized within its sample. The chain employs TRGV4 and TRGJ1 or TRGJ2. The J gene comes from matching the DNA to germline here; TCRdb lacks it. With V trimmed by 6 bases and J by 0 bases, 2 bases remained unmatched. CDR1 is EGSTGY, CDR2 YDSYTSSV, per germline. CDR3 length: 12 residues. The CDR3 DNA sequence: TGTGCCACCTGGTTGAATTATTATAAGAAACTCTTT. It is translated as CATWLNYYKKLF.